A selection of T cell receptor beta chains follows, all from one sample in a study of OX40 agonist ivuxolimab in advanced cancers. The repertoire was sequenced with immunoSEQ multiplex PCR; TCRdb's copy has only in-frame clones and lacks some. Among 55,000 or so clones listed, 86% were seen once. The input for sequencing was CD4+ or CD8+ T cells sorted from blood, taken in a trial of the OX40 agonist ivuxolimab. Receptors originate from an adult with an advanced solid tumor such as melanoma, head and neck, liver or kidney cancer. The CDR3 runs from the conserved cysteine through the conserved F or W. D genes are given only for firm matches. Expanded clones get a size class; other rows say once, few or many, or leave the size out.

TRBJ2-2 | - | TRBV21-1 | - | CATTPGQGITGELFF | TGTGCCACGACCCCGGGACAGGGGATCACCGGGGAGCTGTTTTTT
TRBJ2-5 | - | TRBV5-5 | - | CASSLEGVYQETQYF | TGTGCCAGCAGCTTGGAAGGGGTATACCAAGAGACCCAGTACTTC
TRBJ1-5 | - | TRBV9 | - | CASSVEDDNQPQHF | TGTGCCAGCAGCGTAGAAGACGATAATCAGCCCCAGCATTTT
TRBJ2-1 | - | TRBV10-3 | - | CAISELGNNEQFF | TGTGCCATCAGTGAGCTCGGCAACAATGAGCAGTTCTTC
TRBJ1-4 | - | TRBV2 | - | CASSVVDGRKLFF | TGTGCCAGCAGTGTAGTTGACGGGCGAAAACTGTTTTTT
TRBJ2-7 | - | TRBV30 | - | CAWSVRGYRGEQYF | TGTGCCTGGAGTGTACGAGGGTACCGAGGCGAGCAGTACTTC
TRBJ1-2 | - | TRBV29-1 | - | CSVEGGARNYGYTF | TGCAGCGTTGAAGGGGGCGCGAGAAACTATGGCTACACCTTC
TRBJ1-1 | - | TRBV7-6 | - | CASSSSPDRTTEAFF | TGTGCCAGCAGCAGTAGCCCGGACAGAACCACTGAAGCTTTCTTT
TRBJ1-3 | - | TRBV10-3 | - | CAISEWGPTAGNTIYF | TGTGCCATCAGTGAGTGGGGGCCAACCGCAGGAAACACCATATATTTT
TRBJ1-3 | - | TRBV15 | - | CATSRHRETLNTIYF | TGTGCCACCAGCAGACACCGGGAAACCCTAAACACCATATATTTT
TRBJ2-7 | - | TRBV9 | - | CASSVATDGEQYF | TGTGCCAGCAGCGTAGCTACAGATGGGGAGCAGTACTTC
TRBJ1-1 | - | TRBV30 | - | CAWSRGGRDTEAFF | TGTGCCTGGAGTAGGGGGGGTCGAGACACTGAAGCTTTCTTT
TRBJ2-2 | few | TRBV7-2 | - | CASSLTQEPGTGELFF | TGTGCCAGCAGCTTAACTCAGGAACCGGGCACCGGGGAGCTGTTTTTT
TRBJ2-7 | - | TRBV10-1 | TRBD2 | CASSELAGDSYEQYF | TGCGCCAGCAGCGAACTAGCGGGAGACTCCTACGAGCAGTACTTC
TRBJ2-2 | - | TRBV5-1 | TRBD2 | CASSLHPVGAGGPDTGELFF | TGCGCCAGCAGCTTGCACCCCGTCGGAGCGGGGGGGCCGGACACCGGGGAGCTGTTTTTT
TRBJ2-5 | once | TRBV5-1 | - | CASSLGTKKETQYF | TGCGCCAGCAGCCTAGGGACGAAAAAAGAGACCCAGTACTTC
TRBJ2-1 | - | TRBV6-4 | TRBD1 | CASRETGLSYNEQFF | TGTGCCAGCAGGGAGACAGGGCTCTCCTACAATGAGCAGTTCTTC
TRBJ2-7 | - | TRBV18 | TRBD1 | CASSPSGQGPHEQYF | TGTGCCAGCTCACCATCGGGACAGGGTCCCCACGAGCAGTACTTC
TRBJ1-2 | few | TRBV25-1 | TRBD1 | CASSGTEPGQAKLGYTF | TGTGCCAGCAGTGGGACCGAACCGGGACAGGCCAAACTTGGCTACACCTTC
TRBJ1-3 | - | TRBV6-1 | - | CASSEGSSGNTIYF | TGTGCCAGCAGTGAGGGGAGCTCTGGAAACACCATATATTTT
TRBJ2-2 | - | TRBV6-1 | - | CASSEGGLPPGELFF | TGTGCCAGCAGTGAAGGCGGACTCCCCCCCGGGGAGCTGTTTTTT
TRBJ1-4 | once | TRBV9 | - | CASSVSPGLKLFF | TGTGCCAGCAGCGTATCCCCGGGACTAAAACTGTTTTTT
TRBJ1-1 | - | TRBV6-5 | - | CASSYVGRDTEAFF | TGTGCCAGCAGTTATGTTGGGCGGGACACTGAAGCTTTCTTT